The 27 T cell receptor beta chains below come from one sample, sequenced in a study of blood T cell repertoires in COVID-19. Here immunoSEQ multiplex PCR was the method, and the copy in TCRdb shows in-frame clones only, minus some. The sample has approximately 250,000 clones; 84% are singletons. Material: peripheral blood. The receptors shown here come from a woman aged 40 to 50 who had recovered from COVID-19.

This clone was seen a few times. The sample holds other DNA sequences that translate to the same CDR3. The V call is TRBV18, the J call TRBJ1-1; TRBD1 agrees at 12 bases. The ends lost 5 bases at V and 3 bases at J; junction bases unmatched: 7. CDR3 length: 16 amino acids. Germline assignment: CDR1 KGHSH and CDR2 LQKENI. The CDR3 sequence: CASSSGTGGLYTEAFF. Here the CDR3 DNA reads TGTGCCAGCTCATCCGGGACAGGGGGCTTATACACTGAAGCTTTCTTT.

The chain combines TRBV5-1 with TRBJ2-5, with 7 bases identical to TRBD1. This CDR3 is 17 amino acids long. Germline CDR1 and CDR2: SGHRS and YFSETQ. V lost 0 bases, J lost 2 bases, and 10 bases stayed unmatched. CDR3 sequence reads: CASSLASAGGWQETQYF. As DNA, the CDR3 is TGCGCCAGCAGCTTGGCCTCGGCAGGGGGATGGCAAGAGACCCAGTACTTC.

The chain uses TRBV5-1 and TRBJ2-7; TRBD1 is a possible D gene (6 bases). V was cut by 2 bases and J by 0 bases, with 15 bases left in between. The CDR3 has 16 residues. Germline CDR1 reads SGHRS; CDR2 reads YFSETQ. The CDR3 region has the DNA TGCGCCAGCAGCTTAACGGACAGTTCTATCTCCTACGAGCAGTACTTC. This translates into CASSLTDSSISYEQYF.

The gene calls are TRBV21-1 and TRBJ2-5; no check of the table's D call, TRBD2, against the DNA was made. TRBV21-1 is deemed a pseudogene. The CDR3 is made up of 16 amino acids. This chain's CDR3 is CASSARDVWGQETQYF. The CDR3 coding sequence is TGTGCCAGCAGCGCCCGGGATGTGTGGGGACAAGAGACCCAGTACTTC.

This chain uses TRBV6-5 with TRBJ1-4; the match to TRBD1 covers 7 bases. The CDR3 is 15 residues long. Germline loops: CDR1 MNHEY, CDR2 SVGAGI. The V gene end was trimmed by 4 bases and the J gene end by 5 bases; junction bases not matched to a gene: 7. CDR3 coding DNA: TGTGCCAGCAGTTTCCTGGGGGACAGCAATGAAAAACTGTTTTTT. Amino acid sequence: CASSFLGDSNEKLFF.

The chain links TRBV4-1 to TRBJ2-2; no firm D call. The CDR3 length is 16 residues. Deletions cut 0 bases from V and 4 bases from J, with 12 bases between. Germline lookup yields CDR1 MGHRA and CDR2 YSYEKL. The CDR3 protein is CASSQDIQLSTGELFF. DNA for the CDR3: TGCGCCAGCAGCCAAGATATTCAGTTAAGCACCGGGGAGCTGTTTTTT.

The chain links TRBV2 to TRBJ1-3; TRBD1 is a possible D gene (6 bases). The germline V gene encodes CDR1 SNHLY and CDR2 FYNNEI. CDR3 length: 14 residues. V gave up 4 bases and J gave up 3 bases, with 10 bases separating them. For the CDR3, the DNA is TGTGCCAGCAGTGCTACAGGGTTTGGAAACACCATATATTTT. Translation: CASSATGFGNTIYF.

The chain couples TRBV5-6 to TRBJ1-1; D perhaps matches TRBD1 (6 bases). This CDR3 has 15 amino acids. CDR1 and CDR2 from the germline V gene are SGHDT and YYEEEE. The germline V and J ends were trimmed by 3 bases and 4 bases, with 16 bases remaining between them. CDR3 bases: TGTGCCAGCAGCTCCTGGGGGGGCGGGGGCACTGAAGCTTTCTTT. As protein: CASSSWGGGGTEAFF.

Remarks on this clone: One end of the junction does not line up with germline, which may come from a read error. The chain employs TRBV6-1 and TRBJ1-4; D uncertain. From germline, CDR1 is MNHNS and CDR2 SASEGT. The length of the CDR3 is 14 residues. The CDR3 region is CASNERATNEKLFF. The CDR3, as DNA: TGTGCCAGCAATGAAAGAGCAACTAATGAAAAACTGTTTTTT.

This clone showed up just once. The chain combines TRBV6-5 with TRBJ1-3; 8 bases agree with TRBD1. The germline V gene has CDR1 MNHEY and CDR2 SVGAGI. The CDR3 is 15 residues long. Unmatched junction bases numbered 8, after V lost 4 bases and J lost 6 bases. Here the CDR3 reads CASSSSGTGENTIYF. For the CDR3, the DNA is TGTGCCAGCAGTTCCTCCGGGACAGGTGAAAACACCATATATTTT.

The genes are TRBV6-4 and TRBJ2-2; 7 bases fit TRBD1. The V segment lost 5 bases and the J segment 6 bases; nucleotides outside the gene matches: 6. CDR1 and CDR2 (germline): MRHNA, SNTAGT. CDR3 length equals 14 residues. CDR3 amino acids: CASSLTGDAGELFF. In DNA, the CDR3 is TGTGCCAGCAGTTTAACAGGGGACGCCGGGGAGCTGTTTTTT.

This rearrangement joins TRBV11-2 to TRBJ2-2; possibly TRBD1 for D (6 bases). The CDR3 contains 16 residues. Germline values: CDR1 SGHAT, CDR2 FQNNGV. V lost 1 base and J 5 bases, leaving 14 bases between the germline ends. CDR3 residues: CASSLVPQGWTGELFF. DNA for the CDR3: TGTGCCAGCAGCTTAGTTCCACAGGGTTGGACCGGGGAGCTGTTTTTT.

The chain links TRBV19 to TRBJ2-6; D remains unclear. The CDR3 is 13 residues long. From germline, CDR1 is LNHDA and CDR2 SQIVND (reference sequence). V was shortened by 7 bases and J by 2 bases, with 6 bases between the two germline ends. CDR3 amino acids: CASTGPGANVLTF. In nucleotides, the CDR3 is TGTGCCAGTACGGGTCCTGGGGCCAACGTCCTGACTTTC.

The chain carries TRBV9 and TRBJ2-1; 7 bases line up with TRBD2. This CDR3 is built from 14 residues. Per the germline V gene, CDR1 is SGDLS and CDR2 is YYNGEE. V was pared by 4 bases and J by 7 bases, with 8 bases of the junction left unmatched. The CDR3 spells CASSISSGGNEQFF. In DNA form, the CDR3 reads TGTGCCAGCAGCATATCTAGCGGAGGGAATGAGCAGTTCTTC.

This sequence joins TRBV11-2 and TRBJ2-3, with D possibly being TRBD2 (7 bases). The length of the CDR3 is 15 residues. V was shortened by 0 bases and J by 7 bases, with 14 bases between the two germline ends. CDR1 and CDR2 from the germline V gene are SGHAT and FQNNGV. The CDR3 loop is CASSLELGGPNTQYF. CDR3 bases: TGTGCCAGCAGCTTAGAGCTGGGGGGGCCTAATACGCAGTATTTT.

CDR3 nucleotide sequence: TGTGCCAGCAGCTTGGTGTTCAGGACAGGGTACTCACCCCTCCACTTT. Protein sequence: CASSLVFRTGYSPLHF. This chain uses TRBV5-5 with TRBJ1-6, with TRBD1 identical over 8 bases. From germline, CDR1 is SGHKS and CDR2 YYEKEE (reference sequence). The CDR3 extends over 16 amino acids. Losses at the gene ends were 0 bases for V and 10 bases for J; bases not matched to a gene: 9.

The chain has TRBV5-6 and TRBJ1-1, with TRBD1 matching over 7 bases. The CDR3 runs to 14 residues. The V gene's germline CDR1 is SGHDT and CDR2 YYEEEE. Trimming at V came to 7 bases and at J to 4 bases, leaving 10 bases not matched to a gene. CDR3 loop: CASGLQGIVTEAFF. Here the CDR3 DNA reads TGTGCCAGCGGATTACAGGGGATCGTCACTGAAGCTTTCTTT.

The chain joins TRBV10-1 to TRBJ1-2; D call uncertain. The germline V and J ends were trimmed by 0 bases and 4 bases, with 9 bases remaining between them. This CDR3 has 14 residues. In germline, CDR1 is WNHNN, CDR2 SYGVQD (reference sequence). The CDR3 sequence: CASSESGDLYGYTF. DNA for the CDR3: TGCGCCAGCAGTGAGTCCGGGGATCTCTATGGCTACACCTTC.

This sequence joins TRBV6-6 and TRBJ2-1, with 12 bases lining up with TRBD2. Trimming cost V 0 bases and J 8 bases; bases outside gene matches: 5. Germline CDR1 reads MNHNY; CDR2 reads SVGAGI (reference sequence). CDR3 length: 16 residues. This CDR3 is CASSYSGLAGQHEQFF. In DNA form, the CDR3 reads TGTGCCAGCAGTTACTCTGGACTAGCGGGGCAGCATGAGCAGTTCTTC.

With regard to this clone: Germline and junction disagree at one end, which may indicate a read error. The genes are TRBV29-1 and TRBJ1-5, with D hard to call. CDR1 is SQVTM, CDR2 ANQGSEA, per germline. The CDR3 loop spans 13 amino acids. CDR3 DNA: TGCAGCGTTCAAGAGGGTCCGGGTCAGCCCCAGCATTTT. Translation: CSVQEGPGQPQHF.

This chain connects TRBV28 to TRBJ2-7, with 9 bases matching TRBD2. The germline V gene encodes CDR1 MDHEN and CDR2 SYDVKM. This CDR3 has 16 amino acids. J gave up 4 bases and V 3 bases, and 10 bases lay outside the gene matches. The CDR3, as DNA: TGTGCCAGCAGTTTCCCGCTGACTAGCGGAAGTTACGAGCAGTACTTC. It encodes CASSFPLTSGSYEQYF.

The rearrangement joins TRBV18 to TRBJ1-1; tentative D call: TRBD1 (5 bases). Germline V gene data show CDR1 as KGHSH and CDR2 as LQKENI. The CDR3 covers 12 residues. V lost 1 base, J lost 12 bases, and 12 bases lay in between. The CDR3 DNA follows: TGTGCCAGCTCACCACGCGAAGGGGATACTTTCTTT. This codes for CASSPREGDTFF.

The J gene is TRBJ1-2, the V gene TRBV20-1; the D gene is possibly TRBD1 (5 bases). Per germline, CDR1 DFQATT and CDR2 SNEGSKA (reference sequence). The V gene lost 6 bases and the J gene lost 2 bases, with 7 bases spanning the gap. The CDR3 is 11 residues long. The CDR3 reads CSAGGNYGYTF. The CDR3 bases are TGCAGTGCCGGGGGAAACTATGGCTACACCTTC.

This clone was seen only a few times. The chain recombines TRBV9 with TRBJ2-6; the match to TRBD1 covers 7 bases. CDR1 and CDR2 from the germline V gene are SGDLS and YYNGEE. CDR3 size: 18 residues. The V segment lost 2 bases and the J segment 3 bases; nucleotides outside the gene matches: 11. Here the CDR3 DNA reads TGTGCCAGCAGCGTTTCGAGACAGGGTTCCTTTGGGGCCAACGTCCTGACTTTC. Protein sequence: CASSVSRQGSFGANVLTF. Full variable domain (missing parts from reference TRBV9 and TRBJ2-6): DSGVTQTPKHLITATGQRVTLRCSPRSGDLSVYWYQQSLDQGLQFLIQYYNGEERAKGNILERFSAQQFPDLHSELNLSSLELGDSALYFCASSVSRQGSFGANVLTFGAGSRLTVL.

This clone was recorded a few times. The CDR3 nucleotides read TGCGCCAGCAGCCAAGAGAGGGGGGGGGCAGAGACCCAGTACTTC. This gives the protein CASSQERGGAETQYF. This chain links TRBV4-1 with TRBJ2-5, with D tentatively TRBD2 (7 bases). This CDR3 spans 15 amino acids. The V end lost 0 bases, the J end lost 4 bases, and 12 bases lay between the germline ends. Looked up from germline, CDR1 is MGHRA and CDR2 is YSYEKL.

The gene calls are TRBV12-3 or TRBV12-4 and TRBJ2-1; 8 positions match TRBD2. V trimming: 3 bases; J trimming: 15 bases; junction bases outside the gene matches: 10. This CDR3 contains 13 residues. The CDR3 DNA is TGTGCCAGCAGTTTGATTAGCGGGGCCAGCACGTTCTTC. It is translated as CASSLISGASTFF.

The V and J genes are TRBV3-1 (or the pseudogene TRBV3-2) and TRBJ2-7, with TRBD2 identical over 10 bases. V lost 3 bases and J lost 5; bases outside the gene matches: 4. CDR1 and CDR2 from the germline V gene are LGHDT and YNNKEL (reference sequence). The CDR3 length is 14 residues. The CDR3 DNA reads as TGTGCCAGCAGCCATAGCGGGGGGAACCACGAGCAGTACTTC. Its protein product is CASSHSGGNHEQYF.